A single sample gave rise to the 27 T cell receptor beta chains below, sequenced in a study of monozygotic twins with inflammatory bowel disease. Following a re-call of the 5' RACE reads, TCRdb has one entry per CDR3 protein and lacks DNA. Its clone listing holds under 350,000 distinct CDR3 sequences. The sequencing sample was made of blood. These receptors were collected from a human donor with ulcerative colitis or Crohn's disease, or a healthy co-twin of an affected twin (not recorded which).

The chain has TRBV3-1 and TRBJ1-5. The CDR3 extends over 12 amino acids. Looked up from germline, CDR1 is LGHDT and CDR2 is YNNKEL (reference sequence). This CDR3 is CASRNGMEPQHF.

The J gene is TRBJ2-2, the V gene TRBV5-4. The CDR3 length is 13 residues. The germline CDR1 and CDR2 sequences are SGHNT and YYREEE (reference sequence). CDR3: CASSWDRAGELFF.

The chain is built from TRBV7-3 and TRBJ2-7; no DNA is available, so the TRBD2 call from TCRdb remains unchecked. The CDR3 totals 13 residues. CDR1 is SGHTA, CDR2 FQGTGA, per germline. The CDR3 loop reads CASSPGPSGEQYF.

The chain has TRBV11-2 and TRBJ2-7; TCRdb proposes TRBD2, but this gene call is untestable without DNA. The CDR3 runs 18 residues. Germline V gene data show CDR1 as SGHAT and CDR2 as FQNNGV. This chain's CDR3 is CASSLVGTSGGVSYEQYF.

The rearrangement joins TRBV19 to TRBJ1-1. Germline V lookup: CDR1 LNHDA, CDR2 SQIVND (reference sequence). CDR3 length equals 14 residues. This CDR3 reads CASSPSTARTEAFF.

V is TRBV6-1 and J is TRBJ1-6. Per the germline V gene, CDR1 is MNHNS and CDR2 is SASEGT. The CDR3 covers 14 residues. The CDR3 region is CASRHRRLNSPLHF.

This CDR3 reads CASSLESAGWGTDTQYF. The V gene is TRBV7-8, the J gene TRBJ2-3; checking the TCRdb D call of TRBD2 is not possible without DNA. Germline-derived CDR1 and CDR2 are SGHVS and FQNEAQ. CDR3 length: 17 residues.

V usage is TRBV28 and J usage is TRBJ2-3; TCRdb's D call, TRBD1, is unchecked because there is no DNA. The CDR3 contains 16 residues. The germline V gene has CDR1 MDHEN and CDR2 SYDVKM. The CDR3 is CASIGTGHHIPDTQYF. Supplemented by reference TRBV28 and TRBJ2-3, the full variable domain reads DVKVTQSSRYLVKRTGEKVFLECVQDMDHENMFWYRQDPGLGLRLIYFSYDVKMKEKGDIPEGYSVSREKKERFSLILESASTNQTSMYLCASIGTGHHIPDTQYFGPGTRLTVL.

V and J are TRBV2 and TRBJ2-5; TCRdb calls TRBD1, which cannot be checked without DNA. The CDR3 length is 13 residues. The germline gives CDR1 SNHLY, CDR2 FYNNEI. CDR3: CASTGTARETQYF.

V gene TRBV14 combines with J gene TRBJ1-3; TCRdb lists TRBD1, though no DNA is available to test this call. Per the germline V gene, CDR1 is SGHDN and CDR2 is FVKESK. The CDR3 is made up of 16 amino acids. The CDR3 loop reads CASSQLAGQVGNTIYF. The full variable domain, rest sourced from reference TRBV14 and TRBJ1-3, is EAGVTQFPSHSVIEKGQTVTLRCDPISGHDNLYWYRRVMGKEIKFLLHFVKESKQDESGMPNNRFLAERTGGTYSTLKVQPAELEDSGVYFCASSQLAGQVGNTIYFGEGSWLTVV.

The V call is TRBV25-1, the J call TRBJ2-2. This CDR3 contains 15 residues. The V gene's germline CDR1 is MGHDK and CDR2 SYGVNS. The CDR3 spells CASRNTGSNTGELFF.

The chain has TRBV7-2 and TRBJ2-7; TCRdb picks TRBD2, but there is no DNA to check that call. The CDR3 is 12 residues long. Germline values: CDR1 SGHTA, CDR2 FQGNSA. The chain's CDR3 is CASGSWAYEQYF.

The genes are TRBV4-3 and TRBJ1-1. The CDR3 contains 14 residues. Germline CDR1 is LGHNA and CDR2 is YSLEER. The chain's CDR3 is CASSQDGGGTEAFF.

The rearrangement uses TRBV12-3 or TRBV12-4 and TRBJ1-5. CDR3 length equals 12 residues. The CDR3 loop is CASSVDNQPQHF.

The rearrangement links TRBV10-3 to TRBJ2-2. CDR3 size: 13 residues. Germline V lookup: CDR1 ENHRY, CDR2 SYGVKD. CDR3 in amino acids: CATNFGSTGELFF.

The V and J genes are TRBV20-1 and TRBJ2-1. Germline-derived CDR1 and CDR2 are DFQATT and SNEGSKA (reference sequence). This CDR3 has 12 residues. CDR3 region: CSARDPHNEQFF.

V is TRBV20-1 and J is TRBJ2-4; TCRdb designates TRBD2, a call that cannot be tested without DNA. The germline gives CDR1 DFQATT, CDR2 SNEGSKA (reference sequence). The CDR3 has 13 amino acids. Here the CDR3 reads CSAPGTPKNMQYF.

CDR3 loop: CASSQLRGPKYF. This chain links TRBV3-1 with TRBJ2-7. From germline, CDR1 is LGHDT and CDR2 YNNKEL (reference sequence). This CDR3 spans 12 amino acids.

V and J are TRBV4-1 and TRBJ1-4; TCRdb lists TRBD1, though no DNA is available to test this call. CDR3 size: 15 residues. The germline CDR1 and CDR2 sequences are MGHRA and YSYEKL. The CDR3 here is CASSQGPTWGEKLFF.

The chain combines TRBV12-3 or TRBV12-4 with TRBJ1-2. The CDR3 spans 18 residues. CDR3 region: CASSGGPGTSRDIPGYTF.

This chain joins TRBV4-2 and TRBJ2-5. Germline CDR1 LGHNA, CDR2 YNFKEQ. This CDR3 comprises 14 residues. The CDR3 here is CASSDQRIQETQYF.

The chain uses TRBV6-2 or TRBV6-3 and TRBJ1-5. CDR3 length equals 13 residues. Germline assignment: CDR1 MNHEY and CDR2 SVGEGT. CDR3 loop: CATSRERDQAQHF.

The chain recombines TRBV6-5 with TRBJ2-2. Germline-derived CDR1 and CDR2 are MNHEY and SVGAGI. CDR3 length: 18 amino acids. The CDR3 spells CASSYSTVVLTNTGELFF.

V usage is TRBV30 and J usage is TRBJ1-5; TCRdb designates TRBD1, a call that cannot be tested without DNA. This CDR3 spans 13 amino acids. From germline, CDR1 is GTSNPN and CDR2 SVGIG (reference sequence). The CDR3 protein is CAWSDGGLQPQHF. The variable domain in full, with the rest retrieved from reference TRBV30 and TRBJ1-5, is SQTIHQWPATLVQPVGSPLSLECTVEGTSNPNLYWYRQAAGRGLQLLFYSVGIGQISSEVPQNLSASRPQDRQFILSSKKLLLSDSGFYLCAWSDGGLQPQHFGDGTRLSIL.

V and J are TRBV20-1 and TRBJ2-4; TCRdb picks TRBD1, but there is no DNA to check that call. This CDR3 is built from 14 residues. Germline V gene data show CDR1 as DFQATT and CDR2 as SNEGSKA (reference sequence). The chain's CDR3 is CSAREDSSKNIQYF.

The V gene is TRBV12-3 or TRBV12-4, the J gene TRBJ1-2; TCRdb proposes TRBD1, but this gene call is untestable without DNA. This CDR3 is built from 13 residues. CDR3 in amino acids: CASSSGTYYGYTF.

CDR3 sequence: CASTTGGGGYTF. V gene TRBV28 combines with J gene TRBJ1-2; TCRdb lists TRBD1, though no DNA is available to test this call. The CDR3 is 12 residues long. CDR1 MDHEN and CDR2 SYDVKM come from the germline V gene.